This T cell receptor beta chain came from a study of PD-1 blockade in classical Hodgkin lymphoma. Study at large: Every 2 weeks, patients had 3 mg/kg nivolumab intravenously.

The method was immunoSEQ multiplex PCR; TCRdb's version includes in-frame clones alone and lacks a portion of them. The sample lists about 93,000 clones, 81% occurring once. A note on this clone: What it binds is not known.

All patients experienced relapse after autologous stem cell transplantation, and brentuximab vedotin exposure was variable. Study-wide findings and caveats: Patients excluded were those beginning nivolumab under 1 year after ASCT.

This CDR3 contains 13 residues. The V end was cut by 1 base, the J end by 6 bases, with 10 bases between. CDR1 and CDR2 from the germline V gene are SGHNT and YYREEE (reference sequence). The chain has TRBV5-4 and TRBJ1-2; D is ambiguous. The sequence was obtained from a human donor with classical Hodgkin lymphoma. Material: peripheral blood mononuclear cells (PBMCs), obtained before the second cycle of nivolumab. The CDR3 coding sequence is TGTGCCAGCAGCTTGCCCTTGAAGGATGGCTACACCTTC. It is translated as CASSLPLKDGYTF. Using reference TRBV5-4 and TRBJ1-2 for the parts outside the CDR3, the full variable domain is ETGVTQSPTHLIKTRGQQVTLRCSSQSGHNTVSWYQQALGQGPQFIFQYYREEENGRGNFPPRFSGLQFPNYSSELNVNALELDDSALYLCASSLPLKDGYTFGSGTRLTVV.